The next 9 T cell receptor beta chains were all read from a single sample in a study of shared clonotypes between healthy human individuals. Sequencing used immunoSEQ multiplex PCR; TCRdb keeps in-frame clones, though not all of them. The table lists over a million clones, roughly 97% of them singletons. The sample comprised naive CD4+ T cells sorted from blood. The subset was: CD45RA+ positively selected. The receptors come from a young man in good health.

This chain uses TRBV6-1 with TRBJ2-7; D not certain. V lost 2 bases and J lost 0, with 5 bases in between. The germline CDR1 and CDR2 sequences are MNHNS and SASEGT. CDR3 length: 13 amino acids. CDR3 amino acids: CASSEQDSYEQYF. For the CDR3, the DNA is TGTGCCAGCAGTGAACAGGACTCCTACGAGCAGTACTTC.

Notes on this clone: Other DNA variants within this sample encode the same CDR3. The chain is built from TRBV7-2 and TRBJ1-5; 7 nucleotides agree with TRBD1. Trimming removed 5 bases from V and 5 bases from J; junction bases left unmatched: 6. Germline V gene lookup returns CDR1 SGHTA and CDR2 FQGNSA. The CDR3 has 14 residues. The CDR3: CASSPRQGDQPQHF. The CDR3 DNA sequence: TGTGCCAGCAGCCCCCGACAGGGAGATCAGCCCCAGCATTTT.

This clone was counted once. The chain joins TRBV9 to TRBJ2-5; maybe TRBD1 (6 bases). This CDR3 spans 15 amino acids. Germline assignment: CDR1 SGDLS and CDR2 YYNGEE. The V end was cut by 0 bases, the J end by 5 bases, with 14 bases between. CDR3 coding DNA: TGTGCCAGCAGCGTAGCACAGGGTTGGGGTGAGACCCAGTACTTC. Protein: CASSVAQGWGETQYF.

This clone has a single count. The rearrangement joins TRBV9 to TRBJ2-5; the match to TRBD2 covers 8 bases. CDR1 is SGDLS and CDR2 is YYNGEE in the germline V gene. The CDR3 has 14 amino acids. Trimming removed 4 bases from V and 4 bases from J; junction bases left unmatched: 6. CDR3 nucleotide sequence: TGTGCCAGCAGCTCGATTACTAGCGGAGAGACCCAGTACTTC. This translates into CASSSITSGETQYF. The variable domain in full, completed from reference TRBV9 and TRBJ2-5, reads DSGVTQTPKHLITATGQRVTLRCSPRSGDLSVYWYQQSLDQGLQFLIQYYNGEERAKGNILERFSAQQFPDLHSELNLSSLELGDSALYFCASSSITSGETQYFGPGTRLLVL.

The chain is built from TRBV5-4 and TRBJ2-1, with no clear D. The CDR3 sequence is 15 residues long. Germline V lookup: CDR1 SGHNT, CDR2 YYREEE (reference sequence). Trimming removed 3 bases from V and 1 base from J, with 11 bases in between. The CDR3 sequence: CASSYSATSYNEQFF. CDR3 DNA sequence: TGTGCCAGCAGCTACTCCGCGACATCCTACAATGAGCAGTTCTTC.

This clone came up once. The V call is TRBV5-6, the J call TRBJ1-5; no clear D gene. The germline V gene has CDR1 SGHDT and CDR2 YYEEEE. The CDR3 has 15 residues. V lost 0 bases and J 0 bases, leaving 7 bases between the germline ends. The CDR3 DNA reads as TGTGCCAGCAGCTTGGGTCAAATTAGCAATCAGCCCCAGCATTTT. Residues: CASSLGQISNQPQHF.

J is TRBJ1-5 and V is TRBV19; weak D call: TRBD1 (5 bases). CDR3 length equals 14 residues. V lost 2 bases to trimming and J lost 9 bases, with 14 bases between them. Germline CDR1 is LNHDA and CDR2 is SQIVND (reference sequence). Here the CDR3 reads CASSINLIGGPQHF. The CDR3 coding sequence is TGTGCCAGTAGTATAAACCTCATTGGGGGGCCCCAGCATTTT.

A note on this clone: The sample holds other DNA sequences that translate to the same CDR3. This chain uses TRBV5-1 with TRBJ1-4; 11 nucleotides line up with TRBD1. Trimming took 0 bases from V and 8 from J; bases not matched to a gene: 3. The CDR3 runs 15 residues. Germline V gene sequence: CDR1 SGHRS, CDR2 YFSETQ. The CDR3 nucleotides are TGCGCCAGCAGCTTGGCCGGGACAGGGGGAGAAAAACTGTTTTTT. Encoded protein: CASSLAGTGGEKLFF.

The rearrangement uses TRBV28 and TRBJ1-5, with D possibly matching TRBD1 (6 bases). Germline CDR1 reads MDHEN; CDR2 reads SYDVKM. The length of the CDR3 is 16 residues. Trimming removed 5 bases from V and 4 bases from J, with 18 bases in between. CDR3 nucleotides: TGTGCCAGCAGTCCCGCCGGGGGGCTTGGGAATCAGCCCCAGCATTTT. It specifies CASSPAGGLGNQPQHF.